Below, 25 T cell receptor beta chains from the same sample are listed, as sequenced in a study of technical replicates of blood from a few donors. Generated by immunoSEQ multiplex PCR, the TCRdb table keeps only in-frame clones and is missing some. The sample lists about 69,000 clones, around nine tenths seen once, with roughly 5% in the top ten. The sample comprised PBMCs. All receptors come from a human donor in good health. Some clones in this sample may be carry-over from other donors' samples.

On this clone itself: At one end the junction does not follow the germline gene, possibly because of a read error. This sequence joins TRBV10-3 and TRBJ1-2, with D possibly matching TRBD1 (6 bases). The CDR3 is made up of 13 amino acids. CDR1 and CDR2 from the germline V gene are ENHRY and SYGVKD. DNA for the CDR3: TGTGCCATCAGTGAGTCCAGGGGCTATAGCTACACCTTC. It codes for CAISESRGYSYTF.

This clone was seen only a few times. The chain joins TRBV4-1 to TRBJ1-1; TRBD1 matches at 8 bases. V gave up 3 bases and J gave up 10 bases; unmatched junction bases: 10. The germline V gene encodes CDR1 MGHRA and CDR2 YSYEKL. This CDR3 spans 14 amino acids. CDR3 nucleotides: TGCGCCAGCAGCCAGGACAGGGTTTCTTTACGAGCTTTCTTT. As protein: CASSQDRVSLRAFF.

CDR3 sequence reads: CASSYLDRANNEQFF. Written as DNA, the CDR3 is TGTGCCAGCAGTTACCTGGACAGGGCGAACAATGAGCAGTTCTTC. The rearrangement joins TRBV6-6 to TRBJ2-1; 8 bases map to TRBD1. Losses at the gene ends were 2 bases for V and 5 bases for J; bases not matched to a gene: 5. Per germline, CDR1 MNHNY and CDR2 SVGAGI (reference sequence). The CDR3 runs 15 residues.

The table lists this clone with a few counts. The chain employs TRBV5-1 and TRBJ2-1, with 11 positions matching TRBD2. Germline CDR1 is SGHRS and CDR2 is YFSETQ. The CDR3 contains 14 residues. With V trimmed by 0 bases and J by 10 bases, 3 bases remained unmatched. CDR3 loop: CASSLGTSGLEQFF. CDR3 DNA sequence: TGCGCCAGCAGCTTGGGGACTAGCGGGCTGGAGCAGTTCTTC.

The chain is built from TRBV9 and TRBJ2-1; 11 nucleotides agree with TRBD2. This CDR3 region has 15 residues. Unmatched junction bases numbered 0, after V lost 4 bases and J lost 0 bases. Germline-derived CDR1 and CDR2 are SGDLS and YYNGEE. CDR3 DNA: TGTGCCAGCAGCACTAGCGGGAGCTCCTACAATGAGCAGTTCTTC. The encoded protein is CASSTSGSSYNEQFF.

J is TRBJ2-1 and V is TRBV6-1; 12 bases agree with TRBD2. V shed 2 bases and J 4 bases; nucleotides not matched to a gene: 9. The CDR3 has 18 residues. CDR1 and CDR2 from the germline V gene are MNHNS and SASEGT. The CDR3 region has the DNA TGTGCCAGCAGTGAATACGGCAGAGGGACTAGCGGGTACAATGAGCAGTTCTTC. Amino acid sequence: CASSEYGRGTSGYNEQFF.

The CDR3 sequence is CASSYGAGEGGDTQYF. The CDR3 region has the DNA TGTGCCAGCAGTTACGGCGCGGGAGAAGGAGGAGATACGCAGTATTTT. The V gene is TRBV6-5, the J gene TRBJ2-3; 7 positions match TRBD2. Per the germline V gene, CDR1 is MNHEY and CDR2 is SVGAGI. This CDR3 is built from 16 residues. The junction had 10 bases not matched to a gene; V was cut back by 2 bases and J by 5 bases.

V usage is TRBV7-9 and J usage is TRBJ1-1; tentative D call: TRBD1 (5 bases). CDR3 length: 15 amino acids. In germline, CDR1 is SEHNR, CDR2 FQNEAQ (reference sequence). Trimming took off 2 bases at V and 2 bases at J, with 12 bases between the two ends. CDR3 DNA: TGTGCCAGCAGCTTAATAGGACAACTCAACACTGAAGCTTTCTTT. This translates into CASSLIGQLNTEAFF.

CDR3 in DNA: TGTGCCAGCCAGGCACGGCTGAGCTCCTACGAGCAGTACTTC. Protein product: CASQARLSSYEQYF. This sequence joins TRBV11-2 and TRBJ2-7; the D is unclear. Germline V gene sequence: CDR1 SGHAT, CDR2 FQNNGV. The V end was cut by 8 bases, the J end by 0 bases, with 14 bases between. This CDR3 has 14 amino acids.

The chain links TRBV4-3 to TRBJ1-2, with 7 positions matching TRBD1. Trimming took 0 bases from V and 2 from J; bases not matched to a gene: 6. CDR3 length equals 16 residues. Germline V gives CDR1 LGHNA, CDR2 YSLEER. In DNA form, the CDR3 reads TGCGCCAGCAGCCAAGATTTGAGGGGGCGGAACTATGGCTACACCTTC. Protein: CASSQDLRGRNYGYTF.

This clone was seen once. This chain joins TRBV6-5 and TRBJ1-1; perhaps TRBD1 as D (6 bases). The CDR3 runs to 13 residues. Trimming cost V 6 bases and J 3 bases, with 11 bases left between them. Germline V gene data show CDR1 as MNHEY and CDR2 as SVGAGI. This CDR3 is CASRQTGYTEAFF. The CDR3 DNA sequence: TGTGCCAGCAGACAAACAGGGTACACTGAAGCTTTCTTT.

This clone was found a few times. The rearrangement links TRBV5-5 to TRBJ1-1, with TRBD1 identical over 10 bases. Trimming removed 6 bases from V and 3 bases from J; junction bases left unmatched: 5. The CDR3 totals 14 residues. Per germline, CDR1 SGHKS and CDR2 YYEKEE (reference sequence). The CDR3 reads CASTSTGGYTEAFF. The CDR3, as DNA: TGTGCCAGCACCTCGACAGGGGGCTACACTGAAGCTTTCTTT.

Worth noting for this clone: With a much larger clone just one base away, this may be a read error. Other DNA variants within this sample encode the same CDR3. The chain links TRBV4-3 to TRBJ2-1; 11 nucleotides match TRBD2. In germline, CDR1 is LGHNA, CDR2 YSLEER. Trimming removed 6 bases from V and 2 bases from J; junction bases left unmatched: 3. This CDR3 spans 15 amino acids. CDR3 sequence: CASSQTSGAYNEQFF. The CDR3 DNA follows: TGCGCCAGCAGTCAGACTAGCGGGGCCTACAATGAGCAGTTCTTC.

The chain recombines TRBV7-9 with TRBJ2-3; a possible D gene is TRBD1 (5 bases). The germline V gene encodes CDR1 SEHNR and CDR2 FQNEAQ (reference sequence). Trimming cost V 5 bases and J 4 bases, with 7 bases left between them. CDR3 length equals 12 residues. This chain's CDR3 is CASSQGSDTQYF. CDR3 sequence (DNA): TGTGCCAGCAGCCAGGGCTCAGATACGCAGTATTTT. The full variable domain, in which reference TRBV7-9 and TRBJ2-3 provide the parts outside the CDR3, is DTGVSQNPRHKITKRGQNVTFRCDPISEHNRLYWYRQTLGQGPEFLTYFQNEAQLEKSRLLSDRFSAERPKGSFSTLEIQRTEQGDSAMYLCASSQGSDTQYFGPGTRLTVL.

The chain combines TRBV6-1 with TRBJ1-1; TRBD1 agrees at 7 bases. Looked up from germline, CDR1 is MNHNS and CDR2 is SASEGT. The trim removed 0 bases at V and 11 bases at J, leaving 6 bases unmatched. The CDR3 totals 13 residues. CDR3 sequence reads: CASSEAIDRVAFF. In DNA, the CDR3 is TGTGCCAGCAGTGAAGCGATTGACAGGGTGGCTTTCTTT.

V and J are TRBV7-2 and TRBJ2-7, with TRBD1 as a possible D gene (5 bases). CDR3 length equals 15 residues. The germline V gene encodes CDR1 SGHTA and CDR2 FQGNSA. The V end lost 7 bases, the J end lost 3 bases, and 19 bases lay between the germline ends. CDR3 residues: CASTLDRNLIYEQYF. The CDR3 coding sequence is TGTGCCAGCACCCTTGACAGAAACCTGATCTACGAGCAGTACTTC. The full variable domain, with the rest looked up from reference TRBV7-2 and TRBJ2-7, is GAGVSQSPSNKVTEKGKDVELRCDPISGHTALYWYRQSLGQGLEFLIYFQGNSAPDKSGLPSDRFSAERTGGSVSTLTIQRTQQEDSAVYLCASTLDRNLIYEQYFGPGTRLTVT.

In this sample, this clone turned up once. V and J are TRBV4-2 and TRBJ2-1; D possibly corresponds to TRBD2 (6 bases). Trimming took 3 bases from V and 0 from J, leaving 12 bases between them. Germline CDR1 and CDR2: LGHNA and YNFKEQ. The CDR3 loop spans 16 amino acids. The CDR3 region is CASSHTSPGSYNEQFF. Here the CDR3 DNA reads TGTGCCAGCAGCCACACTAGCCCAGGCTCCTACAATGAGCAGTTCTTC.

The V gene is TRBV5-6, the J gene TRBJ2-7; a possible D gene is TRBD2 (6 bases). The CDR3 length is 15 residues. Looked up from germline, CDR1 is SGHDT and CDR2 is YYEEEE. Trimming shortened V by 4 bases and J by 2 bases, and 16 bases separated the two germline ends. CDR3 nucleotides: TGTGCCAGCAGCCCCCTGGAGGGCGCAACCTACGAGCAGTACTTC. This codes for CASSPLEGATYEQYF.

The CDR3 bases are TGTGCCATCGCTTCGGGCGGGTTCGGTCAGCCCCAGCATTTT. Protein sequence: CAIASGGFGQPQHF. The chain has TRBV10-3 and TRBJ1-5; D gene ambiguous. Germline V gene lookup returns CDR1 ENHRY and CDR2 SYGVKD. This CDR3 has 14 amino acids. V shed 8 bases and J shed 6 bases, with 17 bases lying between them.

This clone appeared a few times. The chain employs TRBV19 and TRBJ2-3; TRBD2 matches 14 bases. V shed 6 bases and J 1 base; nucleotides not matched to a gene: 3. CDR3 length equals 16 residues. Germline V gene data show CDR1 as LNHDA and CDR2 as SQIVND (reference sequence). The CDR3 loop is CASSRLAGGGTDTQYF. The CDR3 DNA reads TGTGCCAGTAGCCGACTAGCGGGGGGGGGCACAGATACGCAGTATTTT.

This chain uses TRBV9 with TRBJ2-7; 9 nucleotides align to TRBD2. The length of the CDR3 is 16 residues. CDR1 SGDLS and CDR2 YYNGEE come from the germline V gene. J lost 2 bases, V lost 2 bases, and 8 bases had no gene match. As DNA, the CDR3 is TGTGCCAGCAGCGTTCAAGCAGCGGGAGGACCCTACGAGCAGTACTTC. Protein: CASSVQAAGGPYEQYF. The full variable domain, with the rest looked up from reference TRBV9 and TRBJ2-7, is DSGVTQTPKHLITATGQRVTLRCSPRSGDLSVYWYQQSLDQGLQFLIQYYNGEERAKGNILERFSAQQFPDLHSELNLSSLELGDSALYFCASSVQAAGGPYEQYFGPGTRLTVT.

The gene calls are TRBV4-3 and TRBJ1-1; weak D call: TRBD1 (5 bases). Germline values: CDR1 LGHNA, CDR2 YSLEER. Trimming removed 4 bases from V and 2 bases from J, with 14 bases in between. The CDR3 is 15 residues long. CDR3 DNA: TGCGCCAGCAGCCCGGGGGTTAGGGGAAACACTGAAGCTTTCTTT. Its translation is CASSPGVRGNTEAFF.

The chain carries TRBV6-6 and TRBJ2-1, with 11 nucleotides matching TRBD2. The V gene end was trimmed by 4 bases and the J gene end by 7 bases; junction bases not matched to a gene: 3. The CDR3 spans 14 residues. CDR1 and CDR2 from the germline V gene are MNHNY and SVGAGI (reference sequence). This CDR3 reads CASSLAGGKNEQFF. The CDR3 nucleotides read TGTGCCAGCAGTTTAGCGGGGGGGAAAAATGAGCAGTTCTTC.

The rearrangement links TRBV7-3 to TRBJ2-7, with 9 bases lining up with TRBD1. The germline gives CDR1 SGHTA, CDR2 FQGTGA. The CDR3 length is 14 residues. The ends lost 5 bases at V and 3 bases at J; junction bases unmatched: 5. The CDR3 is CASSPRTGDYEQYF. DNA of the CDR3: TGTGCCAGCAGCCCAAGGACAGGGGACTACGAGCAGTACTTC.

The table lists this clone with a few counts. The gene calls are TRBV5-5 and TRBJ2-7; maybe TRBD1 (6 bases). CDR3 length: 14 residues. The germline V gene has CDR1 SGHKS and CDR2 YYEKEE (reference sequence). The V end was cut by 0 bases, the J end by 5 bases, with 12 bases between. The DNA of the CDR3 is TGTGCCAGCAGCTTGGTATGGGGGCCGAACGAGCAGTACTTC. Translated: CASSLVWGPNEQYF.